This T cell receptor (beta chain) was sequenced in a study of control samples from healthy donors and cancer patients. This table comes from immunoSEQ multiplex PCR, and its TCRdb copy is limited to in-frame clones, with some not included. The repertoire has approximately 58,000 clones, about 85% of them found once; the top ten carry around 15%. The V and J ends lost 7 bases and 6 bases, in that order; junction bases with no gene match: 11. The CDR3 runs 15 residues. In germline, CDR1 is MDHEN, CDR2 SYDVKM. The specimen was PBMCs. The clonotype originates from a man in his fifties or sixties with head and neck cancer. This chain uses TRBV28 with TRBJ2-7; 11 bases match TRBD1. Here the CDR3 reads CASNDFMGQGVEQYF. The CDR3 nucleotides are TGTGCCAGCAATGACTTTATGGGACAGGGGGTCGAGCAGTACTTC. Looking up the rest from reference TRBV28 and TRBJ2-7 gives the full variable domain: DVKVTQSSRYLVKRTGEKVFLECVQDMDHENMFWYRQDPGLGLRLIYFSYDVKMKEKGDIPEGYSVSREKKERFSLILESASTNQTSMYLCASNDFMGQGVEQYFGPGTRLTVT.